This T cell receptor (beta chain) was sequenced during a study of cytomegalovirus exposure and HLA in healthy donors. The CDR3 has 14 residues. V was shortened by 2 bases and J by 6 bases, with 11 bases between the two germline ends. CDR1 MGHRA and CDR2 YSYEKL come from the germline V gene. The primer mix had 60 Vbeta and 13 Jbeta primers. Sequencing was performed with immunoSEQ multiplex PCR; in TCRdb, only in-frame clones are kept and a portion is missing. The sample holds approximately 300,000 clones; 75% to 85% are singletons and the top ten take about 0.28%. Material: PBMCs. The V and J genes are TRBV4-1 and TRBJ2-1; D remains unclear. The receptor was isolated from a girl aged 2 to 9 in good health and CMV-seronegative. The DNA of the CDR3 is TGCGCCAGCAGCCAAAGTCGCGCGGTCAATGAGCAGTTCTTC. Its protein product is CASSQSRAVNEQFF.